This entry lists 10 T cell receptor beta chains sequenced from one sample in a study of T cell responses to AZD1222 COVID-19 vaccine. Assay used: immunoSEQ multiplex PCR; TCRdb lists only in-frame clones, some missing. The sample has 120,000 to 150,000 clones, approximately 94% seen once. Here the sequenced sample was peripheral blood, taken on day 0 of AZD1222 vaccination. The receptors originated from an adult in good health.

The gene calls are TRBV12-1 and TRBJ1-1; the listed D gene, TRBD1, was not tested against the DNA. TRBV12-1 is a pseudogene segment. The CDR3 covers 17 residues. The CDR3 is CASSLWDRGEMNTEAFF. CDR3 in DNA: TGTGCCAGCAGCTTGTGGGACAGGGGCGAGATGAACACTGAAGCTTTCTTT.

CDR3 nucleotides: TGTGCCAGCAGCCCCCGGGGGCGGGGTGGACCTGAAGCTTTCTTT. Its translation is CASSPRGRGGPEAFF. V gene TRBV11-2 combines with J gene TRBJ1-1; D is perhaps TRBD1 (6 bases). CDR3 length equals 15 residues. The V end was cut by 5 bases, the J end by 6 bases, with 19 bases between. CDR1 and CDR2 (germline): SGHAT, FQNNGV.

The genes are TRBV5-1 and TRBJ2-1; 9 positions match TRBD2. The CDR3 has 15 residues. The J segment lost 7 bases and the V segment lost 2 bases, leaving 7 bases of the junction unmatched. The germline V gene encodes CDR1 SGHRS and CDR2 YFSETQ. The CDR3 DNA reads TGCGCCAGCAGCTTAGGCGGGGGGGCCAGGAATGAGCAGTTCTTC. Amino acids: CASSLGGGARNEQFF.

This clone came up a few times. The V call is TRBV5-1, the J call TRBJ2-5; no clear D gene. Germline loops: CDR1 SGHRS, CDR2 YFSETQ. The CDR3 has 12 amino acids. V dropped 4 bases and J dropped 2 bases, with 6 bases sitting between them. DNA of the CDR3: TGCGCCAGCAGCCGTGAACAAGAGACCCAGTACTTC. Translated: CASSREQETQYF.

This clone was found a few times. The J gene is TRBJ2-1, the V gene TRBV5-1; D unclear. V dropped 4 bases and J dropped 8 bases, with 13 bases sitting between them. Germline V gives CDR1 SGHRS, CDR2 YFSETQ. This CDR3 has 13 amino acids. DNA for the CDR3: TGCGCCAGCAGCCGGGCCGACGGCGATGAGCAGTTCTTC. Protein product: CASSRADGDEQFF.

J is TRBJ2-1 and V is TRBV11-2, with 7 bases matching TRBD2. Germline trimming cut 5 bases from V and 1 base from J; bases unmatched to any gene: 5. The CDR3 runs to 15 residues. Germline lookup yields CDR1 SGHAT and CDR2 FQNNGV. This CDR3 is CASSPSGTSYNEQFF. CDR3 DNA: TGTGCCAGCAGCCCAAGCGGGACTTCCTACAATGAGCAGTTCTTC.

This clone has just one count. The J gene is TRBJ1-1, the V gene TRBV7-8, with D hard to call. CDR1 SGHVS and CDR2 FQNEAQ come from the germline V gene. The CDR3 has 16 amino acids. V was cut by 1 base and J by 0 bases, with 12 bases left in between. Here the CDR3 reads CASSLGGSGVNTEAFF. In nucleotides, the CDR3 is TGTGCCAGCAGCTTAGGTGGCTCCGGCGTGAACACTGAAGCTTTCTTT.

This sequence joins TRBV6-2 or TRBV6-3 and TRBJ2-7, with 8 bases aligning to TRBD2. The CDR3 is 16 residues long. CDR1 MNHEY and CDR2 SVGEGT come from the germline V gene. J was trimmed by 2 bases and V by 8 bases; bases with no gene match: 14. Here the CDR3 reads CASGRGGLVPTYEQYF. CDR3 sequence (DNA): TGTGCCAGCGGCCGGGGGGGATTAGTGCCCACCTACGAGCAGTACTTC.

This sequence joins TRBV7-8 and TRBJ2-3, with D uncertain. The V and J ends lost 5 bases and 0 bases respectively, with 9 bases between them. Germline V gives CDR1 SGHVS, CDR2 FQNEAQ. CDR3 length: 14 amino acids. In DNA form, the CDR3 reads TGTGCCAGCAGCCCTGGACGGAGCACAGATACGCAGTATTTT. It yields the protein CASSPGRSTDTQYF.

V usage is TRBV18 and J usage is TRBJ2-5; D is possibly TRBD2 (6 bases). V shed 0 bases and J shed 3 bases, with 11 bases lying between them. CDR1 and CDR2 (germline): KGHSH, LQKENI. The length of the CDR3 is 15 residues. In nucleotides, the CDR3 is TGTGCCAGCTCACCACCCGGGCGGGGTAAAGAGACCCAGTACTTC. As protein: CASSPPGRGKETQYF.